The 13 T cell receptor beta chains listed next were all sequenced from one sample in a study of T cells in Graves' hyperthyroidism and ophthalmopathy. Amplification yielded TCR beta CDR3 regions, with RNA transcripts as the source. The TCR CDR3 first-round RT-PCR relied on the HTBI primer set. A single record per CDR3 protein comes from TCRdb applying MiXCR to the multiplex PCR reads. The profile covers roughly 400,000 distinct CDR3 sequences, with 11% to 15% appearing a single time and around 27% taken by the ten largest. Sequencing used blood. The receptor set was obtained from a man between 45 and 60 years old with Graves' ophthalmopathy.

This clonotype was found many times. V and J are TRBV2 and TRBJ1-1; 7 bases fit TRBD1. The CDR3 is 14 residues long. Trimming cost V 6 bases and J 3 bases; bases outside gene matches: 7. CDR1 and CDR2 from the germline V gene are SNHLY and FYNNEI. DNA for the CDR3: TGTGCCAGCAGCCGGGACAGCATTGACACTGAAGCTTTCTTT. This encodes CASSRDSIDTEAFF.

This clonotype has a count of ten or more. The V and J genes are TRBV6-1 and TRBJ2-3, with D unclear. This CDR3 is built from 13 residues. V lost 7 bases and J lost 4, with 12 bases in between. Germline V gene lookup returns CDR1 MNHNS and CDR2 SASEGT. CDR3 DNA sequence: TGTGCCAGCAATTGGGGTTTCGCAGATACGCAGTATTTT. Translation gives CASNWGFADTQYF.

This clonotype was counted at least ten times. The V gene is TRBV20-1, the J gene TRBJ2-2; tentatively, D is TRBD2 (6 bases). Trimming took 5 bases from V and 6 from J, leaving 13 bases between them. The CDR3 totals 13 residues. In germline, CDR1 is DFQATT, CDR2 SNEGSKA (reference sequence). The CDR3 nucleotides read TGCAGTGCTCGGGACTCCTCGGCCGGGGAGCTGTTTTTT. Protein product: CSARDSSAGELFF.

In its sample, this clonotype was seen a few times. This chain joins TRBV7-8 and TRBJ2-3; 7 nucleotides line up with TRBD2. V was pared by 7 bases and J by 14 bases, with 18 bases of the junction left unmatched. The CDR3 runs 14 residues. Germline V lookup: CDR1 SGHVS, CDR2 FQNEAQ. Here the CDR3 DNA reads TGTGCCAGCACCCCCTCCCCCGGGGGGACCTGGGGGTATTTT. This encodes CASTPSPGGTWGYF.

This clonotype was counted ten times or more. V and J are TRBV15 and TRBJ2-1; perhaps D is TRBD1 or TRBD2 (5 bases each). The CDR3 consists of 17 residues. Germline loops: CDR1 LNHNV, CDR2 YYDKDF (reference sequence). The ends were cut back, 0 bases at V and 1 base at J, with 13 bases in the middle. The CDR3 loop reads CATSRDGASPSYNEQFF. CDR3 sequence (DNA): TGTGCCACCAGCAGAGATGGGGCTAGCCCATCCTACAATGAGCAGTTCTTC.

A word on this clonotype: Germline is not matched at one junction end, which may reflect a read error. The chain has TRBV5-1 and TRBJ2-7; tentatively, D is TRBD2 (6 bases). The CDR3 extends over 15 amino acids. The germline V gene encodes CDR1 SGHRS and CDR2 YFSETQ. The DNA of the CDR3 is TGCGCCAGCAGCTTGGTTGGGGGGAGCTCCTACGGGCAGTACTTC. Amino acid sequence: CASSLVGGSSYGQYF.

This clonotype came up a few times. The chain carries TRBV4-1 and TRBJ2-1, with 11 bases matching TRBD2. The CDR3 covers 17 residues. Germline CDR1 MGHRA, CDR2 YSYEKL. The V and J ends lost 0 bases and 8 bases, in that order; junction bases with no gene match: 9. The CDR3: CASSQEAILAGADEQFF. The CDR3 region has the DNA TGCGCCAGCAGCCAAGAGGCTATACTAGCGGGAGCCGATGAGCAGTTCTTC.

This clonotype was counted ten times or more. This chain uses TRBV20-1 with TRBJ2-7; 8 nucleotides line up with TRBD2. Germline CDR1 is DFQATT and CDR2 is SNEGSKA (reference sequence). The CDR3 consists of 14 residues. V lost 6 bases and J lost 7; bases outside the gene matches: 14. The DNA for the CDR3 is TGCAGTGCCGACACGACGGGAGGGCCACGAGAGCAGTACTTC. Protein: CSADTTGGPREQYF.

This clonotype was detected a few times. In DNA form, the CDR3 reads TGTGCCAGCAGTGAGGCGGGATCAGATACGCAGTATTTT. The encoded protein is CASSEAGSDTQYF. This chain joins TRBV6-1 and TRBJ2-3; tentative D call: TRBD2 (6 bases). This CDR3 contains 13 residues. CDR1 is MNHNS, CDR2 SASEGT, per germline. V was trimmed by 3 bases and J by 4 bases, leaving 8 bases between them.

This clonotype appeared many times. The chain recombines TRBV6-1 with TRBJ1-2; D is unresolved. CDR1 is MNHNS and CDR2 is SASEGT in the germline V gene. V lost 0 bases to trimming and J lost 1 base, with 9 bases between them. The CDR3 consists of 15 residues. This chain's CDR3 is CASSEAGRSNYGYTF. CDR3 nucleotides: TGTGCCAGCAGTGAAGCGGGCAGGAGTAACTATGGCTACACCTTC.

This clonotype occurred many times. The chain carries TRBV30 and TRBJ2-1, with 7 bases matching TRBD2. CDR3 size: 14 residues. With V trimmed by 4 bases and J by 8 bases, 11 bases remained unmatched. Germline V CDR1 and CDR2: GTSNPN, SVGIG (reference sequence). The CDR3 protein is CAWTQGIAGYEQFF. In DNA form, the CDR3 reads TGTGCCTGGACCCAGGGTATAGCGGGCTATGAGCAGTTCTTC.

J is TRBJ1-5 and V is TRBV20-1; perhaps TRBD1 as D (6 bases). The CDR3 has 14 amino acids. Germline-derived CDR1 and CDR2 are DFQATT and SNEGSKA (reference sequence). V was clipped by 5 bases and J by 2 bases, with 13 bases between them. This chain's CDR3 is CSAQKGGGNQPQHF. The CDR3 DNA sequence: TGCAGTGCTCAAAAGGGGGGGGGCAATCAGCCCCAGCATTTT.

This clonotype has a count of ten or more. The chain joins TRBV7-3 to TRBJ2-1; D perhaps matches TRBD2 (5 bases). V gave up 5 bases and J gave up 3 bases, with 14 bases separating them. From germline, CDR1 is SGHTA and CDR2 FQGTGA. The length of the CDR3 is 15 residues. In DNA form, the CDR3 reads TGTGCCAGCAGCACCCTGGAGGCAGGCTACAATGAGCAGTTCTTC. Protein: CASSTLEAGYNEQFF.